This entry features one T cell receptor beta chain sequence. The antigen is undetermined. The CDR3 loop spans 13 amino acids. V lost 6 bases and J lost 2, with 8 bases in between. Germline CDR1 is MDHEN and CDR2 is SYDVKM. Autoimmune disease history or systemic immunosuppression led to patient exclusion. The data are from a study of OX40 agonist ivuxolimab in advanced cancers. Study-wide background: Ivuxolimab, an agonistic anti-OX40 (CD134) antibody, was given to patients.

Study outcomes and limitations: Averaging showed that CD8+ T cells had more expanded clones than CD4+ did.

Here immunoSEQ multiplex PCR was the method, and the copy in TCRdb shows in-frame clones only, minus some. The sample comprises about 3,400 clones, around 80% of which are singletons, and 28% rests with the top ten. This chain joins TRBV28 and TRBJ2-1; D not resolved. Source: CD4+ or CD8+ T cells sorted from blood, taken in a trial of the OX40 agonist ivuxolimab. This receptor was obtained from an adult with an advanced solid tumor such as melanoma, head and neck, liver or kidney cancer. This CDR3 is CASRMSAYNEQFF. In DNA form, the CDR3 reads TGTGCCAGCAGGATGAGCGCCTACAATGAGCAGTTCTTC.